This T cell receptor beta chain was obtained from a study of blood T cell repertoires in COVID-19. As for the study in general: Sample material is recorded as cDNA or gDNA derived from T cells, B-cell-depleted T cells, or PBMCs.

This CDR3 has 12 residues. Germline assignment: CDR1 MNHNY and CDR2 SVGAGI (reference sequence). V lost 6 bases, J lost 2 bases, and 8 bases lay in between. This clone occurred a few times. Methods used by the authors: Researchers report that nucleated cell counts were estimated from reference gene primer amplification. Some clones are missing from TCRdb's copy, which holds only in-frame ones; the method was immunoSEQ multiplex PCR. That table furnishes V, J and clone size, whereas the DNA furnished D and trimming. The table has about 380,000 clones, less than 85% seen once. This receptor was identified in a woman under 30 with acute or convalescent COVID-19. The sequenced material came from peripheral blood. The V call is TRBV6-6, the J call TRBJ2-7; D gene unclear. The CDR3 here is CASSLTAYEQYF. The DNA for the CDR3 is TGTGCCAGCAGCCTCACAGCCTACGAGCAGTACTTC.